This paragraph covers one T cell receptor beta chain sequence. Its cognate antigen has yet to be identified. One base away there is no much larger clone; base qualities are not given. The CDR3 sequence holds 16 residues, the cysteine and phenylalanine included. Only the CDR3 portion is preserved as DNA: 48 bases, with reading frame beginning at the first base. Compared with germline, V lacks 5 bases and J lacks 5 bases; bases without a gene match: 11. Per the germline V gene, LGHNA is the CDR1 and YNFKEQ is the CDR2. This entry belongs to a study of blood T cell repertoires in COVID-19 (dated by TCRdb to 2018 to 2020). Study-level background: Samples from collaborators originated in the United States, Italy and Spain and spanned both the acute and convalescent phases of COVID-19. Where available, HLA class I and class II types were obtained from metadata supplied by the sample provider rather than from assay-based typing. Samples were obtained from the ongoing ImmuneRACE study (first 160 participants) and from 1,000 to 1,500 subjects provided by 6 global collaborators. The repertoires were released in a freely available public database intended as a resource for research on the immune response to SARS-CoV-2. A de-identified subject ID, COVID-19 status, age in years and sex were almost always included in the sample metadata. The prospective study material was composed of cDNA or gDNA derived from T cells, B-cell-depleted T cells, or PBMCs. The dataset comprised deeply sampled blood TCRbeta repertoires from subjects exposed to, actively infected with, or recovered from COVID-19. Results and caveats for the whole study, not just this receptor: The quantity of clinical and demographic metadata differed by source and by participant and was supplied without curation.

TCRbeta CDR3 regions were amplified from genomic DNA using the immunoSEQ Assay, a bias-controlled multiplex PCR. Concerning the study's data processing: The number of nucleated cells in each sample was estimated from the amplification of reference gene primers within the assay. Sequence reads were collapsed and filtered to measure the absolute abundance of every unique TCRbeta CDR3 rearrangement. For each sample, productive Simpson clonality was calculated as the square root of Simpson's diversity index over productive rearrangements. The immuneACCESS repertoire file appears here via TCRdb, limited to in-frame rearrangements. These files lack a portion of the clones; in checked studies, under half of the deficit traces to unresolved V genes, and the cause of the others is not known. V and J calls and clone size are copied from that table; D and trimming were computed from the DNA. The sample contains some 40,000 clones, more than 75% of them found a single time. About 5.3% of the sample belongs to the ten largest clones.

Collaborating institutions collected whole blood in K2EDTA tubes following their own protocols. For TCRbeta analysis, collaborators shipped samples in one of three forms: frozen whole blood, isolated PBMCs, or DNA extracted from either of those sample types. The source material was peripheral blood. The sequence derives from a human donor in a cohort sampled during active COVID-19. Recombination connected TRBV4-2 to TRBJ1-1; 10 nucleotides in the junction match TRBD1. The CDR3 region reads CASSSGTGVKGTEAFF. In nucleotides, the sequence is TGTGCCAGCAGCTCCGGGACAGGGGTGAAGGGAACTGAAGCTTTCTTT.